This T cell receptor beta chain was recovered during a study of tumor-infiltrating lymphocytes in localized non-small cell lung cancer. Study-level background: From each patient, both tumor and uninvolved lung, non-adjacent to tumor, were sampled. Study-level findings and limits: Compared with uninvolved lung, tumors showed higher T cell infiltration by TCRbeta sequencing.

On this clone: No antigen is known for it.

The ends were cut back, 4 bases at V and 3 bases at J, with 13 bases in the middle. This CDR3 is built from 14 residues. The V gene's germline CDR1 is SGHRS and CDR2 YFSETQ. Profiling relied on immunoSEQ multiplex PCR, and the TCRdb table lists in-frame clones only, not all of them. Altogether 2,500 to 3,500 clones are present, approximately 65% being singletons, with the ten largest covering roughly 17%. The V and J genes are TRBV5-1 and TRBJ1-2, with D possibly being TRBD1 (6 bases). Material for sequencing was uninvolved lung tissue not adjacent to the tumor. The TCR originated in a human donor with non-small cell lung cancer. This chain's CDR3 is CASSADSRDYGYTF. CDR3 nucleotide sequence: TGCGCCAGCAGCGCGGACAGTAGGGACTATGGCTACACCTTC.